This T cell receptor beta chain was documented in a study of T-cell reconstitution after alpha-beta-depleted transplantation in children. Trimming cost V 2 bases and J 7 bases, with 8 bases left between them. The CDR3 has 13 residues. Germline-derived CDR1 and CDR2 are SSHAT and FNYEAQ (reference sequence). The library targeted TCRbeta and was prepared with unique molecular identifiers. One entry per CDR3 protein results from TCRdb running MiXCR on the PCR reads. The data show some 460,000 distinct CDR3 sequences, with 15% to 20% seen just once and about 32% held by the top ten. Sequencing was performed on PBMCs, mostly from graft donor cells, taken 360 days after TCRalphabeta/CD19-depleted stem cell transplant. The chain uses TRBV7-7 and TRBJ2-2; D tentatively fits TRBD1 or TRBD2 (5 bases each). This TCR was sampled from a boy under three years old who had a stem cell transplant for Wiskott-Aldrich syndrome, so the T cells may come from the graft donor. In DNA, the CDR3 is TGTGCCAGCAGCTTACGGGGCAACGGGGAGCTGTTTTTT. It encodes CASSLRGNGELFF.